These 29 T cell receptor beta chains share one sample of origin, sequenced in a study of blood T cells in healthy people across ages. Then a second PCR, running roughly 6 to 12 cycles, was carried out with a sample-barcoded 5' primer and a J-beta primer mix. TCRdb ran MiXCR on the 5' RACE reads and lists one entry per CDR3 protein. Here the sample spans about 730,000 distinct CDR3 sequences, approximately 43% being singletons. The sample comprised blood. Receptors originate from a woman in her sixties or seventies in good health.

The chain uses TRBV29-1 and TRBJ2-2; 9 bases align to TRBD1. CDR1 and CDR2 from the germline V gene are SQVTM and ANQGSEA. The ends lost 7 bases at V and 4 bases at J; junction bases unmatched: 7. This CDR3 is built from 14 residues. CDR3 DNA: TGCAGCGCCACAGGGGGCGCGAGCACCGGGGAGCTGTTTTTT. Protein sequence: CSATGGASTGELFF.

This clonotype was seen at least ten times. One end of the junction fails to match germline, which may point to a read error. This chain connects TRBV12-3 or TRBV12-4 to TRBJ2-3; no definite D call. The CDR3 runs 12 residues. The CDR3 bases are TGTGCCAGCAGCTTAGCCAGCGATACGCAGTATTTT. Encoded protein: CASSLASDTQYF.

This clonotype was counted between two and nine times. V and J are TRBV7-3 and TRBJ2-7; D gene unclear. The CDR3 has 15 residues. V was clipped by 2 bases and J by 0 bases, with 11 bases between them. Germline V lookup: CDR1 SGHTA, CDR2 FQGTGA. The CDR3 sequence: CASSLAPHSSYEQYF. The CDR3 nucleotides are TGTGCCAGCAGCTTAGCCCCCCACAGCTCCTACGAGCAGTACTTC.

As for this clonotype: A read error is possible here, since a much larger clone lies one base away. This chain uses TRBV7-2 with TRBJ2-1; 11 positions match TRBD2. This CDR3 comprises 16 residues. Germline-derived CDR1 and CDR2 are SGHTA and FQGNSA. For the CDR3, the DNA is TGTGCCAGCAGCTTAGTAGCTAGCGGGAGGAGCAATGGGCAGTTCTTC. It yields the protein CASSLVASGRSNGQFF.

The table lists this clonotype with a few counts. V is TRBV10-3 and J is TRBJ2-2, with TRBD1 matching 8 bases. V trimming: 6 bases; J trimming: 5 bases; junction bases outside the gene matches: 2. The germline CDR1 and CDR2 sequences are ENHRY and SYGVKD. CDR3 length: 13 residues. CDR3 bases: TGTGCCATCAGGGACAGGGAAACCGGGGAGCTGTTTTTT. Amino acid sequence: CAIRDRETGELFF.

The genes are TRBV3-1 and TRBJ1-5, with a tentative D call TRBD1 (5 bases). The CDR3 runs to 13 residues. Germline CDR1 is LGHDT and CDR2 is YNNKEL (reference sequence). The V and J ends lost 11 bases and 4 bases respectively, with 15 bases between them. The CDR3 nucleotides are TGTGCCGCGGGTCAGGGCTCAAATCAGCCCCAGCATTTT. This sequence encodes CAAGQGSNQPQHF.

V is TRBV20-1 and J is TRBJ2-1; weak D call: TRBD2 (5 bases). CDR1 is DFQATT and CDR2 is SNEGSKA in the germline V gene (reference sequence). Trimming shortened V by 5 bases and J by 9 bases, and 23 bases separated the two germline ends. The CDR3 is made up of 15 amino acids. CDR3 sequence reads: CSAPRTGRDRAEQFF. The CDR3 DNA reads TGCAGTGCTCCAAGGACTGGGAGAGATAGGGCTGAGCAGTTCTTC.

This chain joins TRBV29-1 and TRBJ2-4; 8 bases agree with TRBD1. The last part of the DNA fits TRBJ2-7 better; the J call may be wrong. The CDR3 consists of 11 residues. Germline CDR1 is SQVTM and CDR2 is ANQGSEA. Here the CDR3 reads CSGRTGNEQYF. CDR3 nucleotide sequence: TGCAGCGGAAGGACAGGGAACGAGCAGTACTTC.

This clonotype has only a few counts. The chain combines TRBV9 with TRBJ2-6; 9 bases agree with TRBD1. Germline-derived CDR1 and CDR2 are SGDLS and YYNGEE. CDR3 length: 19 amino acids. The V segment lost 3 bases and the J segment 4 bases; nucleotides outside the gene matches: 14. CDR3 nucleotide sequence: TGTGCCAGCAGCGAGCCCTGGGACAGGGCCTTGACGGGGGCCAACGTCCTGACTTTC. Translated: CASSEPWDRALTGANVLTF.

This chain uses TRBV27 with TRBJ2-1; D might be TRBD2 (7 bases). The ends were cut back, 4 bases at V and 0 bases at J, with 16 bases in the middle. Germline lookup yields CDR1 MNHEY and CDR2 SMNVEV (reference sequence). CDR3 length: 17 amino acids. CDR3 sequence (DNA): TGTGCCAGCAGTTGGGGGCCAAGCGGGAACTCCTACAATGAGCAGTTCTTC. Translation: CASSWGPSGNSYNEQFF.

This clonotype occurred many times. The chain employs TRBV20-1 and TRBJ2-3; D gene unclear. This CDR3 is built from 12 residues. The V gene's germline CDR1 is DFQATT and CDR2 SNEGSKA (reference sequence). The CDR3 protein is CTAVILTDTQYF. CDR3 nucleotide sequence: TGCACCGCGGTGATCCTCACAGATACGCAGTATTTT.

V gene TRBV7-2 combines with J gene TRBJ1-4, with 8 positions matching TRBD1. The CDR3 has 14 amino acids. The germline V gene has CDR1 SGHTA and CDR2 FQGNSA. Trimming cost V 4 bases and J 6 bases; bases outside gene matches: 4. The CDR3 DNA follows: TGTGCCAGCAGCTCACAGGGGGGGTATGAAAAACTGTTTTTT. As protein: CASSSQGGYEKLFF.

This chain joins TRBV20-1 and TRBJ2-5; D possibly corresponds to TRBD1 (6 bases). The CDR3 sequence is 14 residues long. Between the trimmed V and J ends, which lost 6 bases and 11 bases, there was a span of 25 bases. Germline V gene data show CDR1 as DFQATT and CDR2 as SNEGSKA (reference sequence). For the CDR3, the DNA is TGCAGTGCCCTTCCCCATGAATGGGACAATGAGCAGTACTTC. Its translation is CSALPHEWDNEQYF.

This clonotype has ten or more counts. The chain is built from TRBV6-1 and TRBJ2-7; possibly TRBD2 for D (6 bases). Trimming stripped 7 bases from V and 2 bases from J, with 18 bases between. Germline CDR1 is MNHNS and CDR2 is SASEGT. The CDR3 loop spans 15 amino acids. CDR3 in amino acids: CASTPVGGVTYEQYF. Here the CDR3 DNA reads TGTGCCAGCACCCCAGTGGGGGGAGTGACCTACGAGCAGTACTTC.

This clonotype was counted ten times or more. The rearrangement links TRBV29-1 to TRBJ2-1; weak D call: TRBD1 (7 bases). Trimming stripped 4 bases from V and 3 bases from J, with 10 bases between. Germline values: CDR1 SQVTM, CDR2 ANQGSEA. This CDR3 is 13 amino acids long. CDR3 region: CSVGGDSYNEQFF. CDR3 DNA sequence: TGCAGCGTTGGGGGGGACAGCTACAATGAGCAGTTCTTC.

As for this clonotype: Sequence at one end of the junction differs from germline and may be a read error. The chain combines TRBV25-1 with TRBJ2-7; D remains ambiguous. CDR1 and CDR2 from the germline V gene are MGHDK and SYGVNS. This CDR3 has 13 amino acids. The chain's CDR3 is CASIIQTIYGQYF. For the CDR3, the DNA is TGTGCCAGCATTATCCAGACAATCTACGGGCAGTACTTC.

The chain is built from TRBV4-2 and TRBJ1-4; 10 bases agree with TRBD1. Looked up from germline, CDR1 is LGHNA and CDR2 is YNFKEQ. Losses at the gene ends were 0 bases for V and 4 bases for J; bases not matched to a gene: 2. This CDR3 spans 16 amino acids. The CDR3 nucleotides read TGTGCCAGCAGCCAAGATGGGACAGGGGATAATGAAAAACTGTTTTTT. Protein product: CASSQDGTGDNEKLFF.

This clonotype was detected many times. This rearrangement joins TRBV27 to TRBJ2-1; tentative D call: TRBD2 (5 bases). Germline lookup yields CDR1 MNHEY and CDR2 SMNVEV (reference sequence). This CDR3 has 14 residues. CDR3 DNA sequence: TGTGCTACGAAGGCCGGGGTAGACCACAATGAGCAGTTCTTC. Translating it yields CATKAGVDHNEQFF.

This sequence joins TRBV20-1 and TRBJ2-3; 10 nucleotides match TRBD2. V lost 5 bases and J lost 5; bases outside the gene matches: 10. In germline, CDR1 is DFQATT, CDR2 SNEGSKA (reference sequence). CDR3 length: 15 residues. In nucleotides, the CDR3 is TGCAGTGCTGATATAGCGGGAGGTTACGGAGATACGCAGTATTTT. Translation gives CSADIAGGYGDTQYF.

This clonotype turned up a few times. The chain combines TRBV6-5 with TRBJ2-7; TRBD1 agrees at 9 bases. J gave up 3 bases and V 0 bases, and 3 bases lay outside the gene matches. The germline CDR1 and CDR2 sequences are MNHEY and SVGAGI. The length of the CDR3 is 15 residues. The CDR3 is CASSYSGTGFYEQYF. In DNA, the CDR3 is TGTGCCAGCAGTTACTCCGGGACAGGGTTCTACGAGCAGTACTTC.

This clonotype was recorded at least ten times. The V gene is TRBV6-1, the J gene TRBJ2-3, with 10 bases lining up with TRBD2. The CDR3 is made up of 17 amino acids. Losses at the gene ends were 6 bases for V and 0 bases for J; bases not matched to a gene: 9. CDR1 is MNHNS and CDR2 is SASEGT in the germline V gene. CDR3 sequence: CASSETLAGGSTDTQYF. CDR3 bases: TGTGCCAGCAGCGAAACTTTAGCGGGAGGTAGCACAGATACGCAGTATTTT.

This clonotype came up a few times. The chain joins TRBV4-2 to TRBJ2-1; D is perhaps TRBD2 (6 bases). The CDR3 totals 17 residues. V dropped 3 bases and J dropped 0 bases, with 15 bases sitting between them. Germline-derived CDR1 and CDR2 are LGHNA and YNFKEQ. The CDR3 sequence is CASSHPGTASSYNEQFF. DNA for the CDR3: TGTGCCAGCAGCCACCCTGGGACTGCAAGCTCCTACAATGAGCAGTTCTTC.

The chain recombines TRBV6-1 with TRBJ2-7, with 7 positions matching TRBD1. Germline V lookup: CDR1 MNHNS, CDR2 SASEGT. Unmatched junction bases numbered 6, after V lost 9 bases and J lost 4 bases. The CDR3 contains 12 residues. This chain's CDR3 is CASPGQKYEQYF. The CDR3 DNA reads TGTGCCAGTCCGGGACAGAAGTACGAGCAGTACTTC.

This sequence joins TRBV11-2 and TRBJ2-2; the D is unclear. Germline V gene data show CDR1 as SGHAT and CDR2 as FQNNGV. Between the trimmed V and J ends, which lost 1 base and 6 bases, there was a span of 6 bases. This CDR3 comprises 13 residues. CDR3 residues: CASSLGEPGELFF. CDR3 coding DNA: TGTGCCAGCAGCTTAGGAGAACCCGGGGAGCTGTTTTTT.

The V call is TRBV3-1, the J call TRBJ1-2; the D is unclear. The length of the CDR3 is 14 residues. Per the germline V gene, CDR1 is LGHDT and CDR2 is YNNKEL (reference sequence). Trimming took off 1 base at V and 6 bases at J, with 12 bases between the two ends. This CDR3 reads CASSQVASQDGYTF. In DNA form, the CDR3 reads TGTGCCAGCAGCCAAGTAGCCTCGCAGGATGGCTACACCTTC.

In this sample, this clonotype turned up many times. This chain links TRBV24-1 with TRBJ2-1; D unresolved. V was shortened by 4 bases and J by 5 bases, with 5 bases between the two germline ends. The germline CDR1 and CDR2 sequences are KGHDR and SFDVKD. The CDR3 sequence is 12 residues long. As DNA, the CDR3 is TGTGCCACCAGTGAACGGAACAATGAGCAGTTCTTC. It specifies CATSERNNEQFF.

The J gene is TRBJ2-1, the V gene TRBV4-1, with D uncertain. The CDR3 has 15 residues. Germline V gene data show CDR1 as MGHRA and CDR2 as YSYEKL. Trimming removed 1 base from V and 3 bases from J, with 10 bases in between. The CDR3 DNA follows: TGCGCCAGCAGCCAAGCAGCAGCCTACTACAATGAGCAGTTCTTC. As protein: CASSQAAAYYNEQFF.

V and J are TRBV15 and TRBJ2-3, with a weak D call TRBD2 (6 bases). V was shortened by 3 bases and J by 2 bases, with 15 bases between the two germline ends. CDR1 LNHNV and CDR2 YYDKDF come from the germline V gene (reference sequence). This CDR3 has 16 residues. Here the CDR3 reads CATSRAYSGSTDTQYF. The DNA of the CDR3 is TGTGCCACCAGCAGGGCCTATAGCGGATCCACAGATACGCAGTATTTT.

In its sample, this clonotype was seen many times. The rearrangement joins TRBV6-1 to TRBJ2-7; 8 bases are shared with TRBD2. Germline values: CDR1 MNHNS, CDR2 SASEGT. The CDR3 totals 16 residues. V dropped 10 bases and J dropped 2; count of bases not matched to a gene: 16. The CDR3 bases are TGTGCCATCCGTGGGCTGGCGGGGGGCGATGCCTACGAGCAGTACTTC. Translated, it gives CAIRGLAGGDAYEQYF.